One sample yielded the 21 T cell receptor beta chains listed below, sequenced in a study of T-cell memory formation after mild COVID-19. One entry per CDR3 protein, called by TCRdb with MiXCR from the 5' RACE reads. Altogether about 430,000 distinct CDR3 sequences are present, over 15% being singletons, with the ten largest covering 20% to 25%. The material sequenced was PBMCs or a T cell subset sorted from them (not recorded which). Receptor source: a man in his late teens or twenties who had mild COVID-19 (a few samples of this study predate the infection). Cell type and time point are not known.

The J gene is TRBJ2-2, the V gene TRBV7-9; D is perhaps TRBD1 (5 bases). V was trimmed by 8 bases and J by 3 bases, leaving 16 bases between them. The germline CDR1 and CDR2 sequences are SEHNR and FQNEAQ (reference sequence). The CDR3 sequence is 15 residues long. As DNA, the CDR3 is TGTGCCAGCCTAGGGTTGACAGCAGACACCGGGGAGCTGTTTTTT. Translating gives CASLGLTADTGELFF.

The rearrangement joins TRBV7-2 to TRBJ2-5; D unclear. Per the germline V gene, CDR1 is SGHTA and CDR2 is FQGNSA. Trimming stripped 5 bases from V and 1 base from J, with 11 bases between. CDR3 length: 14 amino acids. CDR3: CASSPRIAQETQYF. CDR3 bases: TGTGCCAGCAGCCCCCGGATAGCCCAAGAGACCCAGTACTTC. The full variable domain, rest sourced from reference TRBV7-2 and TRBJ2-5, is GAGVSQSPSNKVTEKGKDVELRCDPISGHTALYWYRQSLGQGLEFLIYFQGNSAPDKSGLPSDRFSAERTGGSVSTLTIQRTQQEDSAVYLCASSPRIAQETQYFGPGTRLLVL.

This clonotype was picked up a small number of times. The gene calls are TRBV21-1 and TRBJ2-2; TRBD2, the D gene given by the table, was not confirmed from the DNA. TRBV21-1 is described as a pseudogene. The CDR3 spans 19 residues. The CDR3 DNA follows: TGTGCCAGCAGCAAGGTGGCTGGCGGGGGGGCCCGGTACACCGGGGAGCTGTTTTTT. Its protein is CASSKVAGGGARYTGELFF.

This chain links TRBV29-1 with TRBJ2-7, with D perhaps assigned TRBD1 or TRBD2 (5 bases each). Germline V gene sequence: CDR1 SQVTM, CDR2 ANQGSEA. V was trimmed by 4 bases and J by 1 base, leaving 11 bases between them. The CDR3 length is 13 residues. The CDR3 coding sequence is TGCAGCGTTGTCCCGGGACCTTCCTACGAGCAGTACTTC. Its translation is CSVVPGPSYEQYF.

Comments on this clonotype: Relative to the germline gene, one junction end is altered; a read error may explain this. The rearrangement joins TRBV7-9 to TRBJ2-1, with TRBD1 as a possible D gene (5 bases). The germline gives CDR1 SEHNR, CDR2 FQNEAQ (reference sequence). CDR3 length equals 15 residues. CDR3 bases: TGTGCCAGCCGCTTAACAGGCAGCTCCTACAATGAGCAGTTCTTC. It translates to CASRLTGSSYNEQFF.

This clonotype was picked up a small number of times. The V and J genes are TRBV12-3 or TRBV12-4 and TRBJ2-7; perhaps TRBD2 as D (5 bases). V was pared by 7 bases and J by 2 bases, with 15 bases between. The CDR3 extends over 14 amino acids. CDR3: CASTGLGPPYEQYF. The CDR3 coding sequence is TGTGCCAGCACCGGACTCGGTCCACCCTACGAGCAGTACTTC.

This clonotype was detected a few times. In DNA, the CDR3 is TGTGCCAGCAGTTACGGTTCAGGGGCGGTCTACGAGCAGTACTTC. Amino acids: CASSYGSGAVYEQYF. V is TRBV6-6 and J is TRBJ2-7; TRBD1 might be the D (6 bases). This CDR3 has 15 residues. In germline, CDR1 is MNHNY, CDR2 SVGAGI (reference sequence). Trimming took off 2 bases at V and 3 bases at J, with 14 bases between the two ends.

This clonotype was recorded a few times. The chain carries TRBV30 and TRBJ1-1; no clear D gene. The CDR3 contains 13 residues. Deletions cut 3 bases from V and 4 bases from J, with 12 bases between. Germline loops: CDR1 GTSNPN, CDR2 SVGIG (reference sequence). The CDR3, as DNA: TGTGCCTGGAGCCCGGAAGGGCTCACTGAAGCTTTCTTT. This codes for CAWSPEGLTEAFF.

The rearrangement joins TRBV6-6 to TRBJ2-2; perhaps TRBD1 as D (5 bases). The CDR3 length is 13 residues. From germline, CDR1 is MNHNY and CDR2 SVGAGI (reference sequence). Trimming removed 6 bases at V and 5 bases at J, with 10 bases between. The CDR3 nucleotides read TGTGCCAGCAGCCGAGACAGAACCGGGGAGCTGTTTTTT. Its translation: CASSRDRTGELFF.

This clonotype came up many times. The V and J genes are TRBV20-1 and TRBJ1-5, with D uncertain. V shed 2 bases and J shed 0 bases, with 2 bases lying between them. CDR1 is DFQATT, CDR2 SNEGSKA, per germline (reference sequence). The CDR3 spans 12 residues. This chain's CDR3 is CSARHSNQPQHF. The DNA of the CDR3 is TGCAGTGCTAGACATAGCAATCAGCCCCAGCATTTT.

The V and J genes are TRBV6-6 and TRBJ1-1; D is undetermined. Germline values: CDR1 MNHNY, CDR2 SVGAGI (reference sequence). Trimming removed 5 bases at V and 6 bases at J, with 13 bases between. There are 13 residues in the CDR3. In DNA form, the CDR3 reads TGTGCCAGCAGTGGGCAGTCGATTTCTGAAGCTTTCTTT. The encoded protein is CASSGQSISEAFF.

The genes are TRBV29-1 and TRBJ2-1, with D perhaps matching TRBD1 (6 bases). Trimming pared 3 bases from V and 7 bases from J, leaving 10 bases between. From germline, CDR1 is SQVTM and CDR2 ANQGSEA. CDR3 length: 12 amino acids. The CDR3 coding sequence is TGCAGCGTTGACAGGGGTGGGAATGAGCAGTTCTTC. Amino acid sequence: CSVDRGGNEQFF.

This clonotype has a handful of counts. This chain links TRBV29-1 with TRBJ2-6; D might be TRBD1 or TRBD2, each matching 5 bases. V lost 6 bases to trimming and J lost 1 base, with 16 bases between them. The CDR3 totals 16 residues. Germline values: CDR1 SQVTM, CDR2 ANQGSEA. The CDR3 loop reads CSVGAKIGSGANVLTF. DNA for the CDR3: TGCAGCGTCGGGGCGAAGATAGGGTCTGGGGCCAACGTCCTGACTTTC.

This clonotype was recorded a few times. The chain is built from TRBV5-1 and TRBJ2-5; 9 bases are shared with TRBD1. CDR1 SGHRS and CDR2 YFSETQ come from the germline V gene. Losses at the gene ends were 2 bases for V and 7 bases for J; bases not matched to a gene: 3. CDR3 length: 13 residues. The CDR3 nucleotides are TGCGCCAGCAGCTTTACGGGACAGGGGACCCAGTACTTC. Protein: CASSFTGQGTQYF.

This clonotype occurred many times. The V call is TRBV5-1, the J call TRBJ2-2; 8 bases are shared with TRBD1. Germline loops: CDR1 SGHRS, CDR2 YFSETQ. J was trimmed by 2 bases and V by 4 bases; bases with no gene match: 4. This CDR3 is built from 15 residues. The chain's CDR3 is CASSLRGQNTGELFF. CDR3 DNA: TGCGCCAGCAGCCTCAGGGGGCAAAACACCGGGGAGCTGTTTTTT.

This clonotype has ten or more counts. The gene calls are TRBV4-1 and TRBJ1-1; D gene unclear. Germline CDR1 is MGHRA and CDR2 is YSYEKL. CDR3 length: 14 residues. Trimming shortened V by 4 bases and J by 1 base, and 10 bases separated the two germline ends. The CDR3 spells CASSPVGRNTEAFF. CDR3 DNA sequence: TGCGCCAGCAGCCCGGTTGGGAGGAACACTGAAGCTTTCTTT.

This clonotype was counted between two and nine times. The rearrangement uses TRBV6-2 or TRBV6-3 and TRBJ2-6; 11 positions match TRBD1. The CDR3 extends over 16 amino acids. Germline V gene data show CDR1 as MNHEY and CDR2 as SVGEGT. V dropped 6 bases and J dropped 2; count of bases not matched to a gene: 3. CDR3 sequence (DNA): TGTGCCAGCAGCCCGGGACAGGGGGCTGGGGCCAACGTCCTGACTTTC. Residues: CASSPGQGAGANVLTF.

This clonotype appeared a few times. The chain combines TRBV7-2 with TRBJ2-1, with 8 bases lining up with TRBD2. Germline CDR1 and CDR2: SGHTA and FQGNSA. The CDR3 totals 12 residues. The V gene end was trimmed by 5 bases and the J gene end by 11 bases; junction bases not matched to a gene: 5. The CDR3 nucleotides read TGTGCCAGCAGCCCATGGACTAGCCAGCAGTTCTTC. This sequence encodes CASSPWTSQQFF.

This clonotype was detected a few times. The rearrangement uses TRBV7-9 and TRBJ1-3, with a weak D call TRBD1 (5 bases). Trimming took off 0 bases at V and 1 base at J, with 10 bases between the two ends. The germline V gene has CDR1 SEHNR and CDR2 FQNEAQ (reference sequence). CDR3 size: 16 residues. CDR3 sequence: CASSLAGGTSGNTIYF. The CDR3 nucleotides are TGTGCCAGCAGCTTAGCGGGAGGGACGTCTGGAAACACCATATATTTT. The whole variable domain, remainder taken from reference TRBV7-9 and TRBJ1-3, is DTGVSQNPRHKITKRGQNVTFRCDPISEHNRLYWYRQTLGQGPEFLTYFQNEAQLEKSRLLSDRFSAERPKGSFSTLEIQRTEQGDSAMYLCASSLAGGTSGNTIYFGEGSWLTVV.

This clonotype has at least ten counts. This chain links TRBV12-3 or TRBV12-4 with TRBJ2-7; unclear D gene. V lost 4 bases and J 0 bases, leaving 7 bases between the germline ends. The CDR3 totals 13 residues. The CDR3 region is CASSWWASYEQYF. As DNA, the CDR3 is TGTGCCAGCAGTTGGTGGGCCTCCTACGAGCAGTACTTC.

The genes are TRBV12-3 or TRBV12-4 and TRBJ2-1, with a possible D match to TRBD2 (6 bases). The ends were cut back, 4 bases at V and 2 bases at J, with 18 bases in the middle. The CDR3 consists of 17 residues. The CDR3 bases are TGTGCCAGCAGTTCCCTCTTGCGTGGCGGGGCCTACAATGAGCAGTTCTTC. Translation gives CASSSLLRGGAYNEQFF.